Here is one TCR beta chain with its context. This table comes from immunoSEQ multiplex PCR, and its TCRdb copy is limited to in-frame clones, with some not included. The sample consists of 200,000 to 250,000 clones, 70% to 90% of them appearing once. This entry is derived from a study of blood T cell repertoires in COVID-19. The V gene's germline CDR1 is MGHRA and CDR2 YSYEKL. The CDR3 consists of 15 residues. Trimming removed 4 bases from V and 2 bases from J, with 14 bases in between. The chain employs TRBV4-1 and TRBJ1-1; tentative D call: TRBD1 (6 bases). Sequencing was done on a sample of PBMCs or T cells enriched from blood (not recorded which). This receptor was obtained from a man between 25 and 39 years old who had recovered from COVID-19. CDR3 loop: CASSLMGTFNTEAFF. Written as DNA, the CDR3 is TGCGCCAGCAGCCTCATGGGGACATTCAACACTGAAGCTTTCTTT.